Listed below are T cell receptor beta chains from one sample, sequenced in a study of T cell changes during pregnancy in multiple sclerosis. Sequencing used immunoSEQ multiplex PCR; TCRdb keeps in-frame clones, though not all of them. The table includes about 99,000 clones, 80% to 95% detected once. The specimen comprised peripheral blood, sampled after pregnancy. The source of these receptors is a female donor with multiple sclerosis, enrolled in a pregnancy study. Each CDR3 is given with its conserved first and last residue. The D gene is left open where the match is weak. Size tells how often a clone was seen (once, few, many) or the class of an expanded clone, and some rows leave it out.

clone_size j_call v_call d_call cdr3_aa cdr3_nt
- TRBJ1-4 TRBV7-2 - CASSFGPRGEKLFF TGTGCCAGCAGCTTCGGCCCAAGGGGGGAAAAACTGTTTTTT
- TRBJ2-2 TRBV6-6 TRBD1 CASSWTGGGGELFF TGTGCCAGCAGTTGGACAGGGGGGGGCGGGGAGCTGTTTTTT
- TRBJ1-3 TRBV6-1 - CASSEARGGNTIYF TGTGCCAGCAGTGAAGCCAGGGGTGGAAACACCATATATTTT
- TRBJ2-7 TRBV27 TRBD2 CASSLLGEGEQYF TGTGCCAGCAGTTTATTGGGGGAGGGTGAGCAGTACTTC
- TRBJ2-7 TRBV18 - CASSPDQGYEQYF TGTGCCAGCTCACCAGATCAGGGCTACGAGCAGTACTTC
- TRBJ1-2 TRBV27 - CASSLSASGAYGYTF TGTGCCAGCAGTTTATCGGCGAGCGGGGCCTATGGCTACACCTTC
- TRBJ2-1 TRBV2 - CASSAGSSYNEQFF TGTGCCAGCAGTGCGGGTTCCTCCTACAATGAGCAGTTCTTC
few TRBJ2-2 TRBV6-6 TRBD2 CAGKDRAGDHGELFF TGTGCAGGGAAGGACCGAGCGGGAGATCACGGGGAGCTGTTTTTT
- TRBJ2-7 TRBV7-8 - CASSWGGDFSSYEQYF TGTGCCAGCAGTTGGGGCGGGGATTTTAGCTCCTACGAGCAGTACTTC
- TRBJ2-1 TRBV7-7 TRBD2 CASSLTTSGYNEQFF TGTGCCAGCAGCTTAACGACTAGCGGATACAATGAGCAGTTCTTC
- TRBJ2-1 TRBV9 TRBD1 CASSASGTGSYNEQFF TGTGCCAGCAGCGCTTCCGGGACAGGCTCCTACAATGAGCAGTTCTTC
few TRBJ1-5 TRBV21-1 - CASSKPTVEGVFGNQPQHF TGTGCCAGCAGCAAACCTACGGTAGAGGGGGTTTTTGGCAATCAGCCCCAGCATTTT
once TRBJ1-5 TRBV19 - CASSIPSTGYSNQPQHF TGTGCCAGTAGTATCCCCTCCACAGGGTATAGCAATCAGCCCCAGCATTTT
- TRBJ2-1 TRBV25-1 TRBD2 CATSPLAGVAYNEQFF TGTGCCACCTCTCCCCTAGCGGGAGTTGCCTACAATGAGCAGTTCTTC
once TRBJ1-2 TRBV29-1 TRBD1 CSVESGGLNYGYTF TGCAGCGTTGAGTCAGGGGGGCTTAACTATGGCTACACCTTC
once TRBJ2-2 TRBV29-1 TRBD1 CSVGQGVTGELFF TGCAGCGTTGGACAGGGAGTCACCGGGGAGCTGTTTTTT
- TRBJ2-7 TRBV21-1 - CASSKVPFAGEQYF TGTGCCAGCAGCAAAGTTCCCTTTGCGGGCGAGCAGTACTTC
- TRBJ2-1 TRBV20-1 - CSASRGNEQFF TGCAGTGCTAGCCGGGGGAATGAGCAGTTCTTC
- TRBJ2-7 TRBV27 - CASHETGSPYEQYF TGTGCCAGCCACGAGACAGGATCCCCCTACGAGCAGTACTTC
- TRBJ2-3 TRBV25-1 - CASSERSGSTDTQYF TGTGCCAGCAGTGAAAGGAGCGGTAGCACAGATACGCAGTATTTT
once TRBJ1-2 TRBV30 TRBD1 CAWRGQGGNYGYTF TGTGCCTGGAGAGGACAGGGAGGTAACTATGGCTACACCTTC
- TRBJ2-3 TRBV5-1 TRBD2 CASSDPSGSTDTQYF TGCGCCAGCAGCGATCCTAGCGGGAGCACAGATACGCAGTATTTT
- TRBJ1-1 TRBV4-2 - CASSLWGGDNTEAFF TGTGCCAGCAGCCTCTGGGGGGGGGATAACACTGAAGCTTTCTTT
- TRBJ2-3 TRBV7-2 - CASSGFGGFYLSTDTQYF TGTGCCAGCAGCGGTTTCGGGGGTTTCTATCTGAGCACAGATACGCAGTATTTT
- TRBJ1-1 TRBV7-6 - CASSLSPGDTEAFF TGTGCCAGCAGCCTCAGCCCGGGGGACACTGAAGCTTTCTTT
- TRBJ1-2 TRBV5-4 - CASSFSGGYTF TGTGCCAGCAGCTTTTCAGGCGGCTACACCTTC
once TRBJ2-7 TRBV10-3 TRBD2 CAISVGASGPSYEQYF TGTGCCATCAGTGTCGGGGCTAGCGGACCCTCCTACGAGCAGTACTTC
- TRBJ2-7 TRBV5-4 - CASREQGRFNYEQYF TGTGCCAGCAGGGAACAGGGTCGGTTTAACTACGAGCAGTACTTC
- TRBJ2-5 TRBV28 TRBD1 CASSFETGTLQETQYF TGTGCCAGCAGTTTTGAGACAGGGACCCTACAAGAGACCCAGTACTTC
- TRBJ2-1 TRBV19 TRBD2 CASSKLAGGPGEQFF TGTGCCAGTAGCAAATTAGCGGGAGGGCCTGGTGAGCAGTTCTTC
- TRBJ2-2 TRBV7-6 TRBD2 CASSLKQLAGGPRAGELFF TGTGCCAGCAGCTTAAAGCAGTTAGCGGGAGGGCCACGGGCCGGGGAGCTGTTTTTT
- TRBJ2-7 TRBV30 - CAWSVQAGNYEQYF TGTGCCTGGAGTGTACAGGCAGGAAACTACGAGCAGTACTTC
- TRBJ2-7 TRBV27 TRBD2 CASKGAGGNNEQYF TGTGCCAGCAAGGGGGCGGGAGGGAACAACGAGCAGTACTTC
- TRBJ2-1 TRBV27 TRBD2 CASSSSGNYNEQFF TGTGCCAGCAGTTCAAGCGGGAACTACAATGAGCAGTTCTTC
- TRBJ2-7 TRBV21-1 - CASSTSGVRSDEQYF TGTGCCAGCAGCACTAGCGGAGTAAGGTCCGACGAGCAGTACTTC
- TRBJ1-5 TRBV6-5 TRBD1 CASSSLGTGEGQPQHF TGTGCCAGCAGTTCACTTGGGACAGGGGAGGGTCAGCCCCAGCATTTT
once TRBJ2-7 TRBV5-4 - CASSLGTGFYEQYF TGTGCCAGCAGCTTAGGGACTGGGTTTTACGAGCAGTACTTC
- TRBJ2-1 TRBV5-4 - CASSLAGPYNEQFF TGTGCCAGCAGCTTAGCGGGTCCCTACAATGAGCAGTTCTTC
- TRBJ1-5 TRBV28 - CASSLPQVNQPQHF TGTGCCAGCAGCCTCCCTCAGGTCAATCAGCCCCAGCATTTT
- TRBJ1-1 TRBV2 - CASGRANTEAFF TGTGCCAGCGGCAGGGCGAACACTGAAGCTTTCTTT
- TRBJ2-1 TRBV4-2 TRBD1 CASSQGQGAGRKDNEQFF TGTGCCAGCAGCCAGGGACAGGGGGCAGGGAGAAAGGACAATGAGCAGTTCTTC
- TRBJ1-1 TRBV27 - CASRLNYRDPEAFF TGTGCCAGCAGACTCAACTACAGGGACCCTGAAGCTTTCTTT
- TRBJ2-7 TRBV10-2 TRBD2 CASSESRGRAAYEQYF TGCGCCAGCAGTGAGAGTCGCGGGAGGGCTGCCTACGAGCAGTACTTC
- TRBJ1-1 TRBV23-1 - CASSHPAGPGWMNTEAFF TGCGCCAGCAGTCACCCGGCGGGGCCAGGGTGGATGAACACTGAAGCTTTCTTT
- TRBJ2-7 TRBV5-6 TRBD1 CASSFGTGGYEQYF TGTGCCAGCAGCTTTGGGACAGGGGGTTACGAGCAGTACTTC
- TRBJ2-1 TRBV19 TRBD2 CASRSAGGVAGEQFF TGTGCCAGTAGATCAGCGGGAGGGGTCGCGGGTGAGCAGTTCTTC
- TRBJ2-1 TRBV2 - CASIRGFYNEQFF TGTGCCAGCATTCGGGGTTTCTACAATGAGCAGTTCTTC
once TRBJ1-2 TRBV7-8 - CASSLVGEAHYTF TGTGCCAGCAGCTTAGTGGGGGAGGCGCACTACACCTTC
- TRBJ2-2 TRBV18 TRBD1 CASSPPGQRNTGELFF TGTGCCAGCTCACCACCGGGACAGAGGAACACCGGGGAGCTGTTTTTT
- TRBJ2-7 TRBV21-1 - CASSKGRLRSYEQYF TGTGCCAGCAGTAAAGGGAGACTTCGCTCCTACGAGCAGTACTTC
once TRBJ2-7 TRBV19 TRBD1 CASRPSGTGSYEQYF TGTGCCAGTAGGCCCTCCGGGACAGGGTCGTACGAGCAGTACTTC
- TRBJ1-1 TRBV5-1 TRBD1 CASSLRQGGGNTEAFF TGCGCCAGCAGCTTAAGACAGGGGGGTGGGAACACTGAAGCTTTCTTT
- TRBJ2-7 TRBV9 - CASSRGTDSYEQYF TGTGCCAGCAGTCGCGGGACAGACTCCTACGAGCAGTACTTC
- TRBJ1-1 TRBV5-8 - CASSLDYLTEAFF TGTGCCAGCAGCTTGGACTACCTCACTGAAGCTTTCTTT
- TRBJ1-2 TRBV29-1 - CSVEKILRGYTF TGCAGCGTTGAGAAGATACTCAGGGGCTACACCTTC